This record looks at one T cell receptor (beta chain) sequence and its context. Its cognate antigen is unknown. Primers for the PCR totalled 60 Vbeta and 13 Jbeta. The repertoire was sequenced with immunoSEQ multiplex PCR; TCRdb's copy has only in-frame clones and lacks some. The sample yields around 160,000 clones, 60% to 85% seen once. Germline CDR1 and CDR2: GTSNPN and SVGIG (reference sequence). V trimming: 3 bases; J trimming: 4 bases; junction bases outside the gene matches: 14. This CDR3 has 17 residues. This record comes from a study of cytomegalovirus exposure and HLA in healthy donors. Study results and limitations: In a later analysis, 16,951 TCR beta sequences were associated with HLA alleles at 0.05 false discovery rate. In a later analysis, a missense DCLRE1C variant was linked to TCR beta V- and J-gene trimming.

The donors (healthy individuals) were bone marrow donors. The sample consisted of PBMCs. V is TRBV30 and J is TRBJ2-3, with 9 bases fitting TRBD2. The clonotype was recovered from a man between 45 and 60 years old in good health and CMV-seropositive. The CDR3 here is CAWRDSSAGGFPDTQYF. The CDR3 DNA reads TGTGCCTGGAGGGACTCCTCTGCGGGGGGGTTCCCAGATACGCAGTATTTT.